The 25 T cell receptor beta chains below come from one sample, sequenced in a study of blood T cell repertoires in COVID-19. Only in-frame clones appear in the TCRdb table, and some are missing; sequencing was by immunoSEQ multiplex PCR. The sample has about 50,000 clones; 70% to 85% are singletons. The specimen sequenced was peripheral blood. The source is a human donor in a cohort sampled during active COVID-19.

This rearrangement joins TRBV7-8 to TRBJ1-1; tentatively, D is TRBD1 (6 bases). V lost 4 bases and J lost 1, with 13 bases in between. Germline V gene data show CDR1 as SGHVS and CDR2 as FQNEAQ. The CDR3 is made up of 15 amino acids. The CDR3 is CASSSSGTQNTEAFF. DNA for the CDR3: TGTGCCAGCAGCTCCTCCGGGACACAGAACACTGAAGCTTTCTTT.

The chain links TRBV7-3 to TRBJ2-1; D uncertain. V was cut by 3 bases and J by 8 bases, with 14 bases left in between. The CDR3 totals 14 residues. CDR1 SGHTA and CDR2 FQGTGA come from the germline V gene. The CDR3 nucleotides are TGTGCCAGCAGCTTGCCTTCCCCTGGAGATGAGCAGTTCTTC. Its protein is CASSLPSPGDEQFF.

This clone has a single count. The rearrangement joins TRBV7-3 to TRBJ2-7, with TRBD1 identical over 11 bases. V shed 5 bases and J 4 bases; nucleotides not matched to a gene: 4. The CDR3 covers 14 residues. CDR1 SGHTA and CDR2 FQGTGA come from the germline V gene. The CDR3 coding sequence is TGTGCCAGCAGCCCGGACAGGGGGCCTTACGAGCAGTACTTC. Translating gives CASSPDRGPYEQYF.

The V gene is TRBV2, the J gene TRBJ2-3, with TRBD2 identical over 12 bases. There are 14 residues in the CDR3. V gave up 6 bases and J gave up 8 bases; unmatched junction bases: 6. Looked up from germline, CDR1 is SNHLY and CDR2 is FYNNEI. The CDR3 region is CASRTSGGRSTQYF. CDR3 DNA sequence: TGTGCCAGCAGGACTAGCGGGGGACGGAGTACGCAGTATTTT.

The chain links TRBV2 to TRBJ2-5, with 11 bases aligning to TRBD2. Germline CDR1 SNHLY, CDR2 FYNNEI. The CDR3 runs to 16 residues. Trimming took 6 bases from V and 0 from J; bases not matched to a gene: 6. In DNA form, the CDR3 reads TGTGCCAGCAGGGGAAGGACTAGCGGGTACCAAGAGACCCAGTACTTC. Protein product: CASRGRTSGYQETQYF.

The V and J genes are TRBV28 and TRBJ1-6; 7 bases line up with TRBD1. The V segment lost 4 bases and the J segment 7 bases; nucleotides outside the gene matches: 4. Germline CDR1 and CDR2: MDHEN and SYDVKM. The CDR3 is made up of 14 amino acids. CDR3 bases: TGTGCCAGCAGTTCGGGACAGCCGAATTCACCCCTCCACTTT. This translates into CASSSGQPNSPLHF.

The V call is TRBV25-1, the J call TRBJ2-1; 10 bases align to TRBD2. Germline CDR1 reads MGHDK; CDR2 reads SYGVNS. The CDR3 length is 15 residues. V lost 5 bases to trimming and J lost 3 bases; unmatched junction nucleotides: 4. The CDR3 DNA is TGTGCCAGCAGTAATGGACTAGCGGTCTACAATGAGCAGTTCTTC. Its protein product is CASSNGLAVYNEQFF.

The chain carries TRBV28 and TRBJ1-4; a weak D match, TRBD1 (6 bases). Trimming left V 7 bases short and J 10 bases short, with 19 bases between. The CDR3 is 14 amino acids. CDR1 MDHEN and CDR2 SYDVKM come from the germline V gene. The CDR3 DNA follows: TGTGCCAGCAACTCGGACCTGGGACACCTAAAACTGTTTTTT. This sequence encodes CASNSDLGHLKLFF.

This clone was counted once. The rearrangement uses TRBV7-9 and TRBJ2-1; the D gene is possibly TRBD1 (5 bases). V shed 3 bases and J shed 6 bases, with 18 bases lying between them. This CDR3 is 16 amino acids long. Per germline, CDR1 SEHNR and CDR2 FQNEAQ (reference sequence). CDR3 sequence: CASSFSLLQGSNEQFF. In nucleotides, the CDR3 is TGTGCCAGCAGCTTTTCGCTACTCCAGGGCAGCAATGAGCAGTTCTTC.

This chain links TRBV18 with TRBJ2-2, with a weak D call TRBD1 (6 bases). The V and J ends lost 3 bases and 6 bases respectively, with 11 bases between them. The CDR3 has 14 amino acids. In germline, CDR1 is KGHSH, CDR2 LQKENI. In DNA, the CDR3 is TGTGCCAGCTCACCGTACAGGGTATCCGGGGAGCTGTTTTTT. As protein: CASSPYRVSGELFF. The full variable domain, rest sourced from reference TRBV18 and TRBJ2-2, is NAGVMQNPRHLVRRRGQEARLRCSPMKGHSHVYWYRQLPEEGLKFMVYLQKENIIDESGMPKERFSAEFPKEGPSILRIQQVVRGDSAAYFCASSPYRVSGELFFGEGSRLTVL.

The gene calls are TRBV30 and TRBJ2-5; D possibly corresponds to TRBD2 (5 bases). The CDR3 is 13 amino acids. The V gene lost 2 bases and the J gene lost 4 bases, with 11 bases spanning the gap. Germline V gene lookup returns CDR1 GTSNPN and CDR2 SVGIG (reference sequence). The CDR3 protein is CAWSSGRAETQYF. CDR3 sequence (DNA): TGTGCCTGGAGTTCGGGGAGAGCAGAGACCCAGTACTTC.

The rearrangement joins TRBV4-2 to TRBJ2-3; the D is unclear. Germline V CDR1 and CDR2: LGHNA, YNFKEQ. The ends were cut back, 0 bases at V and 7 bases at J, with 14 bases in the middle. This CDR3 has 15 residues. The CDR3 coding sequence is TGTGCCAGCAGCCAAGAGAGCTCTATGCTTTATACGCAGTATTTT. Protein product: CASSQESSMLYTQYF.

This clone was seen once. In nucleotides, the CDR3 is TGTGCCAGCAGTACAAAAACAGGGGAGAGGGCTGAAGCTTTCTTT. This encodes CASSTKTGERAEAFF. This chain connects TRBV28 to TRBJ1-1, with 7 nucleotides matching TRBD1. CDR3 length: 15 amino acids. Germline V gene lookup returns CDR1 MDHEN and CDR2 SYDVKM. The trim removed 5 bases at V and 6 bases at J, leaving 12 bases unmatched.

The chain employs TRBV13 and TRBJ2-5; D may be TRBD1 or TRBD2 (5 bases each). The V gene lost 4 bases and the J gene lost 4 bases, with 7 bases spanning the gap. The CDR3 loop spans 12 amino acids. Germline CDR1 reads PRHDT; CDR2 reads FYEKMQ (reference sequence). The CDR3 sequence: CASSSGRETQYF. The CDR3 DNA is TGTGCCAGCAGCTCAGGGAGAGAGACCCAGTACTTC.

This chain connects TRBV18 to TRBJ2-3, with D perhaps matching TRBD1 (6 bases). Germline lookup yields CDR1 KGHSH and CDR2 LQKENI. The CDR3 length is 15 residues. V was cut by 3 bases and J by 6 bases, with 16 bases left in between. The chain's CDR3 is CASSPPGQPGDTQYF. DNA of the CDR3: TGTGCCAGCTCACCGCCTGGACAGCCCGGGGATACGCAGTATTTT.

The chain has TRBV9 and TRBJ2-1, with 8 bases fitting TRBD2. This CDR3 spans 15 amino acids. The ends lost 0 bases at V and 4 bases at J; junction bases unmatched: 3. The germline V gene encodes CDR1 SGDLS and CDR2 YYNGEE. The DNA of the CDR3 is TGTGCCAGCAGCGTAGATAGCGGGACATACAATGAGCAGTTCTTC. Translated: CASSVDSGTYNEQFF.

The V and J genes are TRBV6-5 and TRBJ1-3, with D perhaps TRBD1 (6 bases). V dropped 7 bases and J dropped 1 base, with 14 bases sitting between them. The V gene's germline CDR1 is MNHEY and CDR2 SVGAGI. The CDR3 loop spans 15 amino acids. DNA for the CDR3: TGTGCCAGCATAACAGGGAGCGATTCTGGAAACACCATATATTTT. It codes for CASITGSDSGNTIYF.

The rearrangement uses TRBV2 and TRBJ2-1, with D unclear. The CDR3 covers 13 residues. The V end was cut by 5 bases, the J end by 7 bases, with 12 bases between. Germline V gene lookup returns CDR1 SNHLY and CDR2 FYNNEI. The CDR3, as DNA: TGTGCCAGCAGTACCCGGATCGGGAATGAGCAGTTCTTC. This encodes CASSTRIGNEQFF.

The chain uses TRBV15 and TRBJ2-7; 8 nucleotides match TRBD1. Germline lookup yields CDR1 LNHNV and CDR2 YYDKDF (reference sequence). CDR3 length: 15 amino acids. The V gene end was trimmed by 8 bases and the J gene end by 2 bases; junction bases not matched to a gene: 11. CDR3 coding DNA: TGTGCCACCGCCGTCCGACAGGGGACCACCTACGAGCAGTACTTC. Its protein is CATAVRQGTTYEQYF.

The genes are TRBV5-6 and TRBJ2-5; perhaps TRBD2 as D (6 bases). The CDR3 is made up of 16 amino acids. Trimming left V 2 bases short and J 5 bases short, with 19 bases between. Germline CDR1 is SGHDT and CDR2 is YYEEEE. The CDR3 sequence: CASSFRSSEIGETQYF. CDR3 DNA: TGTGCCAGCAGCTTTCGGTCTAGCGAGATTGGGGAGACCCAGTACTTC.

This chain joins TRBV6-5 and TRBJ1-4, with 7 bases lining up with TRBD1. Germline CDR1 is MNHEY and CDR2 is SVGAGI. The J segment lost 5 bases and the V segment lost 4 bases, leaving 7 bases of the junction unmatched. This CDR3 has 15 residues. The CDR3 spells CASSSAGTANEKLFF. For the CDR3, the DNA is TGTGCCAGCAGTTCCGCAGGGACAGCAAATGAAAAACTGTTTTTT.

The rearrangement joins TRBV6-5 to TRBJ2-7; D may be TRBD2 (5 bases). The CDR3 sequence is 15 residues long. Between the trimmed V and J ends, which lost 7 bases and 6 bases, there was a span of 22 bases. Germline CDR1 MNHEY, CDR2 SVGAGI. As DNA, the CDR3 is TGTGCCAGCACGAGGACGGGGATTACGACCTCCGAGCAGTACTTC. Its protein is CASTRTGITTSEQYF.

This sequence joins TRBV29-1 and TRBJ2-7; D is unresolved. The CDR3 extends over 15 amino acids. Deletions cut 7 bases from V and 4 bases from J, with 23 bases between. CDR1 and CDR2 from the germline V gene are SQVTM and ANQGSEA. For the CDR3, the DNA is TGCAGCGCCCGAACTTTTGCCGCCGAAGCTTACGAGCAGTACTTC. It is translated as CSARTFAAEAYEQYF.

V gene TRBV7-2 combines with J gene TRBJ2-7; 9 bases are shared with TRBD2. CDR1 and CDR2 (germline): SGHTA, FQGNSA. Losses at the gene ends were 1 base for V and 11 bases for J; bases not matched to a gene: 12. This CDR3 has 15 residues. DNA for the CDR3: TGTGCCAGCAGCTTAGAGGGGAGGGCTAGCGGGACAAAGTACTTC. Amino acid sequence: CASSLEGRASGTKYF.

This rearrangement joins TRBV6-5 to TRBJ1-2; 8 nucleotides line up with TRBD1. The CDR3 contains 15 residues. After removal of 7 bases from V and 5 bases from J, the junction contained 12 bases not matched to a gene. The germline V gene has CDR1 MNHEY and CDR2 SVGAGI. For the CDR3, the DNA is TGTGCCAGCACTCCGGGACAGGCCGCCTTTTATGGCTACACCTTC. Protein sequence: CASTPGQAAFYGYTF.